The rows below give T cell receptor beta chains drawn from one sample of a study of T-cell reconstitution after alpha-beta-depleted transplantation in children. TCRdb recomputed calls from the PCR reads with MiXCR, one row per CDR3 protein. The table includes approximately 170,000 distinct CDR3 sequences, roughly 10% detected once. The source material was PBMCs, sampled before TCRalphabeta/CD19-depleted stem cell transplant. These receptors originate from a boy aged 2 to 10 with acute myeloid leukemia, due to receive a stem cell transplant. The CDR3 runs from the conserved cysteine through the conserved F or W. A D gene is named only where the DNA matches it firmly. The listing skips clone size in some rows; elsewhere it reads once, few, many or a size class.

D gene | clone size | J gene | V gene | CDR3 protein | CDR3 DNA
- | many | TRBJ1-1 | TRBV20-1 | CSAPWQGSRLNTEAFF | TGCAGTGCCCCTTGGCAGGGAAGCCGACTGAACACTGAAGCTTTCTTT
- | many | TRBJ2-3 | TRBV20-1 | CTLQGGTTDTQYF | TGCACCCTCCAAGGGGGGACCACAGATACGCAGTATTTT
TRBD2 | - | TRBJ2-1 | TRBV7-3 | CASSPRGTSGRNEQFF | TGTGCCAGCAGCCCCAGGGGGACTAGCGGGAGGAATGAGCAGTTCTTC
TRBD2 | many | TRBJ2-7 | TRBV28 | CASSFGGGRASFEQYF | TGTGCCAGCAGTTTCGGGGGCGGGAGGGCAAGTTTCGAGCAGTACTTC
- | many | TRBJ2-5 | TRBV5-5 | CASRSREGQETQYF | TGTGCCAGCAGATCCAGAGAGGGCCAAGAGACCCAGTACTTC
- | many | TRBJ2-1 | TRBV15 | CATSRKLVSSSWDEQFF | TGTGCCACCAGCAGGAAACTAGTCTCGAGCTCCTGGGATGAGCAGTTCTTC
- | - | TRBJ1-5 | TRBV12-3/TRBV12-4 | CASSASTENQPQHF | TGTGCCAGCAGCGCCTCGACAGAGAATCAGCCCCAGCATTTT
- | many | TRBJ2-7 | TRBV6-5 | CASSYSVSRTYEQYF | TGTGCCAGCAGTTACAGTGTGAGTCGCACCTACGAGCAGTACTTC
TRBD2 | many | TRBJ2-2 | TRBV10-3 | CAISREGPPGELFF | TGTGCCATCTCTCGGGAGGGCCCCCCCGGGGAGCTGTTTTTT
TRBD2 | many | TRBJ2-5 | TRBV20-1 | CSAPKMGGTQETQYF | TGCAGTGCCCCGAAGATGGGGGGGACCCAAGAGACCCAGTACTTC
TRBD1 | many | TRBJ1-1 | TRBV24-1 | CATIMNRGKAFF | TGTGCCACCATAATGAACAGGGGGAAAGCTTTCTTT
- | many | TRBJ2-5 | TRBV3-1 | CASSLRFRAETQYF | TGTGCCAGCAGCCTCCGTTTTAGGGCGGAGACCCAGTACTTC
TRBD1 | many | TRBJ2-5 | TRBV2 | CASRLTGGSGTQYF | TGTGCCAGCAGACTGACAGGGGGTTCAGGGACCCAGTACTTC
TRBD2 | many | TRBJ2-1 | TRBV12-3/TRBV12-4 | CASISGGYNEQFF | TGTGCCAGCATTAGCGGGGGTTACAATGAGCAGTTCTTC
TRBD2 | many | TRBJ2-3 | TRBV10-1 | CASSDKTSGTDTQYF | TGCGCCAGCAGTGATAAGACTAGCGGCACAGATACGCAGTATTTT
TRBD2 | many | TRBJ2-5 | TRBV20-1 | CSASGGTRRETQYF | TGCAGTGCTAGTGGCGGGACTAGGAGGGAGACCCAGTACTTC
- | many | TRBJ1-5 | TRBV5-1 | CASSLGGLDYQPQHF | TGCGCCAGCAGCTTGGGTGGGTTAGACTATCAGCCCCAGCATTTT
TRBD1 | many | TRBJ2-3 | TRBV5-1 | CASSSRDRGRTDTQYF | TGCGCCAGCAGCTCCCGGGACAGGGGGCGCACAGATACGCAGTATTTT
TRBD2 | - | TRBJ2-5 | TRBV5-1 | CASRGGTSGSLETQYF | TGCGCCAGCAGGGGCGGGACTAGCGGGAGTCTTGAGACCCAGTACTTC
TRBD2 | many | TRBJ2-5 | TRBV7-6 | CASSRGTSYLETQYF | TGTGCCAGCAGCCGAGGGACTAGCTACTTAGAGACCCAGTACTTC